The source of this T cell receptor (beta chain) is a study of blood T cells in healthy people across ages. Study details: Template-switching capture recovered about one barcoded beta molecule per two T cells.

A sample-barcoded 5' primer and a J-beta primer mix were used in a second PCR of roughly 7 to 12 cycles. From the 5' RACE reads, TCRdb called clonotypes with MiXCR, one entry per CDR3 protein. This sample has 1.5 million to 2 million distinct CDR3 sequences; around 36% occur once, and the top ten carry 11%. On this clonotype: What it binds is unknown.

Study-level results: Naive T cell percentage showed a strong correlation with the diversity of TCR beta. Significant beta diversity loss was already apparent by age around 36, declining roughly linearly.

This receptor was obtained from a woman in her twenties or thirties in good health. Sample: blood.

CDR3 sequence: CASSRPGAGLEAFF. CDR3 nucleotides: TGCGCCAGCAGCCGACCTGGGGCTGGGCTTGAAGCTTTCTTT. The chain couples TRBV5-1 to TRBJ1-1, with a weak D call TRBD1 (5 bases). Trimming took off 4 bases at V and 7 bases at J, with 17 bases between the two ends. This CDR3 region has 14 residues. CDR1 and CDR2 (germline): SGHRS, YFSETQ.